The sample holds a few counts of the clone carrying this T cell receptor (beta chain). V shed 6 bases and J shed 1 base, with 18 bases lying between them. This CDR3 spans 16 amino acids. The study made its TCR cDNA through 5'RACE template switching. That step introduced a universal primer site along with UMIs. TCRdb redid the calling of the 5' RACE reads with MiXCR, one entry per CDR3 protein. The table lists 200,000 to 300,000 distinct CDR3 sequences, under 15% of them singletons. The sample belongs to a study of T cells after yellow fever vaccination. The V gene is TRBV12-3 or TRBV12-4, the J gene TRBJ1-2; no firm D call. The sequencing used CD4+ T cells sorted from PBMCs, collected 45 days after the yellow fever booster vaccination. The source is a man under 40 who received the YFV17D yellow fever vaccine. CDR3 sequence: CASSTYNRNSNYGYTF. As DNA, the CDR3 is TGTGCCAGCAGCACCTATAACCGTAATAGTAACTATGGCTACACCTTC.